These T cell receptor beta chains were read from a single sample in a study of a mutant IDH1 vaccine in newly diagnosed glioma. TCRdb's table, derived via immunoSEQ multiplex PCR, lists solely in-frame clones and lacks some. Here the sample spans roughly 71,000 clones, about 86% being singletons. The sequencing used PBMCs, collected from a glioma patient treated with radiotherapy, temozolomide or both. The source of these receptors is a man aged 30 to 45 with glioma. CDR3s leave out the opening cysteine and the closing phenylalanine or tryptophan.

12	TRBJ2-2	TRBV13	ASSLRGATGELF
13	TRBJ2-3	TRBV11-2	ASSLQYYNTDTQY
12	TRBJ1-4	TRBV27	ASRPGTGVGKLF
12	TRBJ1-5	TRBV9	ASSETASNQPQH
14	TRBJ2-3	TRBV18	ASSGTSGVVSDTQY
10	TRBJ1-1	TRBV29-1	SVEPSQLEAL
14	TRBJ1-1	TRBV4-1	ASSQGFGVMVTEAF
14	TRBJ2-3	TRBV9	ASSRGLAGYTDTQY
10	TRBJ1-5	TRBV5-4	ASSLVGQPQH
14	TRBJ2-7	TRBV2	ASTAPGTGVTYEQY
13	TRBJ2-4	TRBV18	ASSPVTDNKNIQY
14	TRBJ2-3	TRBV28	ASSLERGGRADTQY
15	TRBJ1-4	TRBV7-2	ASSTPNRGPESEKLF
11	TRBJ1-2	TRBV29-1	SVRGVWDYGYT
15	TRBJ1-6	TRBV7-9	ASSLGARVNYNSPLH
13	TRBJ2-5	TRBV5-1	ASSSITSHQETQY
12	TRBJ1-2	TRBV7-9	ASSRHRSGDGYT
11	TRBJ1-2	TRBV29-1	SVEPRALNGYT
11	TRBJ1-5	TRBV6-6	AITSTEDQPQH
14	TRBJ1-5	TRBV18	ASSPLGTGSNQPQH
10	TRBJ1-1	TRBV29-1	SVWTANTEAF
13	TRBJ1-2	TRBV5-1	ASSLALRANYGYT
13	TRBJ1-5	TRBV19	ASTPEGNGNQPQH
12	TRBJ2-7	TRBV30	AWSGGQGYDEQY
10	TRBJ2-1	TRBV11-2	ASSYFDNEQF
14	TRBJ2-1	TRBV6-1	ASSARTSSSYNEQF
15	TRBJ1-5	TRBV19	ASSIRRQGDGNQPQH
16	TRBJ2-6	TRBV27	ASSLGQGGSSGANVLT
11	TRBJ2-5	TRBV18	ASSPGSQETQY
14	TRBJ2-3	TRBV6-6	ASSYSRIFSTDTQY
12	TRBJ2-2	TRBV5-4	ASSLVGNTGELF
13	TRBJ2-1	TRBV18	ASSPSGQARNEQF